Listed below are T cell receptor beta chains from one sample, sequenced in a study of cytomegalovirus exposure and HLA in healthy donors. Profiling relied on immunoSEQ multiplex PCR, and the TCRdb table lists in-frame clones only, not all of them. Here the sample spans some 150,000 clones, just over 85% being singletons. The specimen was PBMCs. The receptor source for this set is a human donor in good health. Each CDR3 is given with its conserved first and last residue. A D gene is named only where the DNA matches it firmly.

cdr3_aa j_call v_call d_call
CASSLGGQGKYEQYF TRBJ2-7 TRBV7-8 TRBD1
CASRGERQNYGYTF TRBJ1-2 TRBV25-1 .
CASSSLVWSGNGYTF TRBJ1-2 TRBV6-6 .
CASRAGGGETQYF TRBJ2-5 TRBV5-1 TRBD2
CASQMGDRVYEQYF TRBJ2-7 TRBV7-8 TRBD1
CASSLDTNTEAFF TRBJ1-1 TRBV7-3 .
CASSNYGTGWAGELFF TRBJ2-2 TRBV19 TRBD1
CASSSGRVNEQFF TRBJ2-1 TRBV27 .
CSAGDSVTQYF TRBJ2-7 TRBV20-1 TRBD1
CASSVDLAAFTDTQYF TRBJ2-3 TRBV9 TRBD2
CASSVPGLGFNEQFF TRBJ2-1 TRBV19 .
CASKGGPYTEAFF TRBJ1-1 TRBV25-1 TRBD1
CASSDLRGVNEQFF TRBJ2-1 TRBV6-1 .
CSVEMRVEQFF TRBJ2-1 TRBV29-1 .
CASSQGTVSSYEQYF TRBJ2-7 TRBV4-1 .
CASSPPGRTEAFF TRBJ1-1 TRBV18 .
CATSTIDRAYGYTF TRBJ1-2 TRBV15 TRBD1
CASSWGGLETQYF TRBJ2-5 TRBV5-5 .
CSAQIRASGRAVSRREQYF TRBJ2-5 TRBV29-1 TRBD2
CASSQWDRGSGELFF TRBJ2-2 TRBV5-1 TRBD1
CASSQVAGVETQYF TRBJ2-5 TRBV14 TRBD2
CASSIRTGNQPQHF TRBJ1-5 TRBV19 TRBD1
CASSYLTGAGDTQYF TRBJ2-3 TRBV28 TRBD1
CASSFPPREKLFF TRBJ1-4 TRBV28 .
CASSQDGQGSLTYEQYF TRBJ2-7 TRBV4-2 .
CASSQAPQGRLGYTF TRBJ1-2 TRBV14 TRBD1
CASSPGTSSSTDTQYF TRBJ2-3 TRBV5-1 TRBD2
CASSRRSGGITGELFF TRBJ2-2 TRBV18 TRBD1
CASSLRQRETQYF TRBJ2-5 TRBV5-6 .
CSVEVSWSIGTEAFF TRBJ1-1 TRBV29-1 .
CASSQAGAEVYNEQFF TRBJ2-1 TRBV4-3 .
CASSLGHSEETQYF TRBJ2-5 TRBV11-3 .
CASSPPGVSPFREQYF TRBJ2-7 TRBV7-2 .
CASSTTGLATDEQYF TRBJ2-7 TRBV28 TRBD2
CASSLTVQHGYTF TRBJ1-2 TRBV28 .
CASSFFRDRGAEAFF TRBJ1-1 TRBV5-1 .
CASSLAGGAGQRSGGYTF TRBJ1-2 TRBV7-6 TRBD1
CASSLSGLAGDEQFF TRBJ2-1 TRBV28 TRBD2
CAWGRQGGAYEQYF TRBJ2-7 TRBV30 .
CASSEALRQQSYNEQFF TRBJ2-1 TRBV6-1 .
CASSLVPAGDFQETQYF TRBJ2-5 TRBV7-6 TRBD2
CASSLVTGTGNTEAFF TRBJ1-1 TRBV5-1 TRBD1
CASSPPGQAYNEQFF TRBJ2-1 TRBV18 TRBD1
CASSAASGGRDTQYF TRBJ2-3 TRBV2 TRBD2
CASSPASGRVYEQYF TRBJ2-7 TRBV18 TRBD2
CAWSSDRMSEKLFF TRBJ1-4 TRBV30 .
CASSDGGSIQPQHF TRBJ1-5 TRBV2 .
CASSSGLAGGLSYNEQFF TRBJ2-1 TRBV5-6 TRBD2
CASSSLQETQYF TRBJ2-5 TRBV7-6 .
CASSPQQGATEAFF TRBJ1-1 TRBV6-1 TRBD1
CASKMEGDPYEQYF TRBJ2-7 TRBV28 .
CATSKRTGGINEQFF TRBJ2-1 TRBV15 TRBD1
CASSPQGDGYNSPLHF TRBJ1-6 TRBV5-6 TRBD1
CASSLRWLGNTEAFF TRBJ1-1 TRBV27 .
CAISADSHLTEAFF TRBJ1-1 TRBV10-3 .
CASSRRDLNTGELFF TRBJ2-2 TRBV5-8 .
CASSLGTGIQETQYF TRBJ2-5 TRBV27 TRBD1
CASTGSYEQYF TRBJ2-7 TRBV6-6 .
CASTPRGGGKLFF TRBJ2-2 TRBV2 .